The 22 T cell receptor beta chains presented below share a single source sample, sequenced in a study of cytomegalovirus exposure and HLA in healthy donors. PCR amplification relied on 60 Vbeta primers (plus 13 Jbeta primers). The table came from immunoSEQ multiplex PCR; TCRdb's copy has only in-frame clones and leaves some out. In the table there are fewer than 130,000 clones, nearly 80% of which are singletons. The sequenced material came from PBMCs. The receptor set was obtained from a woman in her 30s in good health and CMV-seronegative.

This clone was seen a single time. This rearrangement joins TRBV14 to TRBJ1-1; no firm D call. Trimming took 5 bases from V and 1 from J, leaving 8 bases between them. The germline V gene has CDR1 SGHDN and CDR2 FVKESK. This CDR3 spans 13 amino acids. The CDR3 spells CASSKQENTEAFF. CDR3 nucleotides: TGTGCCAGCAGCAAGCAGGAGAACACTGAAGCTTTCTTT.

The CDR3 reads CASSSHRGPSTDTQYF. CDR3 DNA sequence: TGTGCCAGCAGCAGCCACAGGGGCCCTAGCACAGATACGCAGTATTTT. The chain carries TRBV7-9 and TRBJ2-3, with TRBD1 matching 7 bases. The J segment lost 0 bases and the V segment lost 5 bases, leaving 8 bases of the junction unmatched. The length of the CDR3 is 16 residues. The germline CDR1 and CDR2 sequences are SEHNR and FQNEAQ (reference sequence).

The rearrangement uses TRBV7-2 and TRBJ1-1; TRBD1 is a possible D gene (5 bases). The CDR3 sequence is 16 residues long. V dropped 3 bases and J dropped 1 base, with 15 bases sitting between them. From germline, CDR1 is SGHTA and CDR2 FQGNSA. The CDR3 DNA follows: TGTGCCAGCAGCTTTTCGGGGGAAGGGACGAACACTGAAGCTTTCTTT. Amino acids: CASSFSGEGTNTEAFF.

This clone was detected a few times. The chain is built from TRBV2 and TRBJ1-2, with D possibly TRBD1 on 5 matching bases. CDR1 is SNHLY, CDR2 FYNNEI, per germline. The CDR3 contains 13 residues. The V end was cut by 5 bases, the J end by 7 bases, with 14 bases between. The CDR3 DNA reads TGTGCCAGCAGTTCGACTGGGGCCTCTGGCTACACCTTC. As protein: CASSSTGASGYTF.

The J gene is TRBJ2-3, the V gene TRBV5-6; 8 bases are a match to TRBD1. The V and J ends lost 2 bases and 5 bases, in that order; junction bases with no gene match: 1. The germline V gene has CDR1 SGHDT and CDR2 YYEEEE. The CDR3 totals 13 residues. The CDR3, as DNA: TGTGCCAGCAGCTTTACAGGGGGAGATACGCAGTATTTT. It is translated as CASSFTGGDTQYF.

This clone appeared a single time. This chain links TRBV5-3 with TRBJ2-7; D gene ambiguous. TRBV5-3 is identified as an open reading frame with a role that is uncertain. The CDR3 has 14 amino acids. V gave up 4 bases and J gave up 0 bases, with 11 bases separating them. This CDR3 reads CARSPGSDSYEQYF. The CDR3 region has the DNA TGTGCCAGAAGCCCGGGTTCGGACTCCTACGAGCAGTACTTC.

CDR3 sequence: CSVEIPGQGDYEQYF. The CDR3 DNA reads as TGCAGCGTAGAGATACCGGGACAGGGGGACTACGAGCAGTACTTC. The chain uses TRBV29-1 and TRBJ2-7; 11 bases line up with TRBD1. Germline-derived CDR1 and CDR2 are SQVTM and ANQGSEA. The junction had 10 bases not matched to a gene; V was cut back by 6 bases and J by 3 bases. This CDR3 is built from 15 residues.

The chain recombines TRBV6-1 with TRBJ2-5; no firm D call. The length of the CDR3 is 14 residues. CDR1 is MNHNS, CDR2 SASEGT, per germline. V shed 6 bases and J shed 5 bases, with 16 bases lying between them. The CDR3 protein is CASSGIGAWETQYF. The CDR3 region has the DNA TGTGCCAGCAGCGGAATAGGAGCGTGGGAGACCCAGTACTTC.

The CDR3 protein is CAWSETGYQPQHF. In DNA, the CDR3 is TGTGCCTGGAGTGAAACAGGTTATCAGCCCCAGCATTTT. The chain is built from TRBV30 and TRBJ1-5, with D perhaps TRBD1 (5 bases). Trimming took 1 base from V and 5 from J, leaving 9 bases between them. Germline loops: CDR1 GTSNPN, CDR2 SVGIG (reference sequence). The CDR3 sequence is 13 residues long.

CDR3 sequence (DNA): TGTGCCAGCAGCACCGGGACAGGCTACAATGAGCAGTTCTTC. Protein: CASSTGTGYNEQFF. J is TRBJ2-1 and V is TRBV6-5; 8 nucleotides match TRBD1. Germline CDR1 reads MNHEY; CDR2 reads SVGAGI. CDR3 length equals 14 residues. V trimming: 6 bases; J trimming: 3 bases; junction bases outside the gene matches: 4.

J is TRBJ1-4 and V is TRBV28; 8 nucleotides match TRBD1. The CDR3 runs 15 residues. V lost 3 bases to trimming and J lost 3 bases; unmatched junction nucleotides: 3. Germline V gene lookup returns CDR1 MDHEN and CDR2 SYDVKM. This CDR3 reads CASSFRTGPNEKLFF. The CDR3 nucleotides read TGTGCCAGCAGTTTTCGGACAGGGCCTAATGAAAAACTGTTTTTT.

The chain employs TRBV12-5 and TRBJ2-1; D remains unclear. V lost 6 bases and J lost 5, with 14 bases in between. The germline CDR1 and CDR2 sequences are LGHNT and FRNRAP. The CDR3 is made up of 14 amino acids. The CDR3 is CASGTEYFHNEQFF. CDR3 nucleotide sequence: TGTGCTAGTGGGACGGAGTACTTCCACAATGAGCAGTTCTTC. The full variable domain, its missing parts supplied by reference TRBV12-5 and TRBJ2-1, is DARVTQTPRHKVTEMGQEVTMRCQPILGHNTVFWYRQTMMQGLELLAYFRNRAPLDDSGMPKDRFSAEMPDATLATLKIQPSEPRDSAVYFCASGTEYFHNEQFFGPGTRLTVL.

The chain joins TRBV10-3 to TRBJ1-1; D is unclear. Trimming removed 8 bases at V and 0 bases at J, with 13 bases between. Germline CDR1 and CDR2: ENHRY and SYGVKD. This CDR3 is 14 amino acids long. This chain's CDR3 is CAIQKTQLNTEAFF. For the CDR3, the DNA is TGTGCCATCCAAAAGACACAACTGAACACTGAAGCTTTCTTT.

The V call is TRBV28, the J call TRBJ2-7, with D unclear. Germline CDR1 MDHEN, CDR2 SYDVKM. V lost 3 bases, J lost 5 bases, and 17 bases lay in between. The CDR3 totals 15 residues. CDR3 protein: CASSLNGFTEDEQYF. CDR3 nucleotide sequence: TGTGCCAGCAGTTTGAATGGGTTTACCGAGGACGAGCAGTACTTC.

The chain joins TRBV9 to TRBJ2-3; tentative D call: TRBD2 (6 bases). V dropped 3 bases and J dropped 0 bases, with 14 bases sitting between them. Germline V CDR1 and CDR2: SGDLS, YYNGEE. The length of the CDR3 is 16 residues. In nucleotides, the CDR3 is TGTGCCAGCAGCGCAGGCACTAGCACCAGCACAGATACGCAGTATTTT. This codes for CASSAGTSTSTDTQYF.

V usage is TRBV7-6 and J usage is TRBJ2-1; D might be TRBD1 (6 bases). V was cut by 5 bases and J by 7 bases, with 9 bases left in between. CDR3 size: 12 residues. Germline assignment: CDR1 SGHVS and CDR2 FNYEAQ. CDR3 sequence: CASSPGANEQFF. The CDR3 coding sequence is TGTGCCAGCAGCCCAGGGGCTAATGAGCAGTTCTTC. Complete variable domain (other parts from reference TRBV7-6 and TRBJ2-1): GAGVSQSPRYKVTKRGQDVALRCDPISGHVSLYWYRQALGQGPEFLTYFNYEAQQDKSGLPNDRFSAERPEGSISTLTIQRTEQRDSAMYRCASSPGANEQFFGPGTRLTVL.

This clone has just a few counts. This sequence joins TRBV4-3 and TRBJ2-7; D call uncertain. Trimming pared 1 base from V and 1 base from J, leaving 5 bases between. Germline CDR1 LGHNA, CDR2 YSLEER. The CDR3 loop spans 13 amino acids. The chain's CDR3 is CASSQGRSYEQYF. The DNA of the CDR3 is TGCGCCAGCAGCCAAGGCAGGTCCTACGAGCAGTACTTC.

This chain connects TRBV27 to TRBJ1-2; 9 bases match TRBD1. V lost 8 bases to trimming and J lost 4 bases; unmatched junction nucleotides: 5. Per germline, CDR1 MNHEY and CDR2 SMNVEV (reference sequence). The CDR3 has 13 residues. The CDR3 DNA sequence: TGTGCCAGCGGGACAGGGATGGGCTATGGCTACACCTTC. Encoded protein: CASGTGMGYGYTF.

The chain combines TRBV4-2 with TRBJ2-3, with TRBD1 identical over 7 bases. Germline lookup yields CDR1 LGHNA and CDR2 YNFKEQ. With V trimmed by 3 bases and J by 0 bases, 9 bases remained unmatched. The CDR3 runs 17 residues. The CDR3 sequence: CASSHEGVGQSTDTQYF. The CDR3 DNA is TGTGCCAGCAGCCACGAGGGGGTGGGACAGAGCACAGATACGCAGTATTTT.

The V and J genes are TRBV4-1 and TRBJ2-3; 7 nucleotides match TRBD2. Trimming removed 1 base from V and 0 bases from J; junction bases left unmatched: 4. The CDR3 spans 16 residues. Germline V CDR1 and CDR2: MGHRA, YSYEKL. This chain's CDR3 is CASSQGWGGSTDTQYF. CDR3 nucleotide sequence: TGCGCCAGCAGCCAAGGCTGGGGGGGAAGCACAGATACGCAGTATTTT.

This chain links TRBV28 with TRBJ2-4; D might be TRBD2 (5 bases). The germline V gene encodes CDR1 MDHEN and CDR2 SYDVKM. Deletions cut 6 bases from V and 9 bases from J, with 27 bases between. The CDR3 has 17 amino acids. The CDR3 is CASRDGYFPKEAGIQYF. The CDR3 nucleotides are TGTGCCAGCAGGGATGGGTACTTCCCTAAGGAGGCGGGCATTCAGTACTTC. The entire variable domain, with the rest obtained from reference TRBV28 and TRBJ2-4, is as follows: DVKVTQSSRYLVKRTGEKVFLECVQDMDHENMFWYRQDPGLGLRLIYFSYDVKMKEKGDIPEGYSVSREKKERFSLILESASTNQTSMYLCASRDGYFPKEAGIQYFGAGTRLSVL.

This clone has a single count. This chain connects TRBV29-1 to TRBJ1-1; TRBD1 matches at 7 bases. The trim removed 6 bases at V and 3 bases at J, leaving 7 bases unmatched. CDR1 and CDR2 (germline): SQVTM, ANQGSEA. There are 13 residues in the CDR3. The CDR3 is CSVRDRPDTEAFF. The CDR3 nucleotides are TGCAGCGTCCGGGACAGACCGGACACTGAAGCTTTCTTT.